These T cell receptor beta chains were read from a single sample in a study of beta chain features in type 1 diabetes. Sequencing used immunoSEQ multiplex PCR; TCRdb keeps in-frame clones, though not all of them. The data show around 250,000 clones, 20% seen once. Sequencing used naive CD4+ T cells from blood. These receptors were collected from a middle-aged woman with type 1 diabetes. Both conserved end residues are part of each CDR3. The D gene is left open where the match is weak. Only part of the rows carry a size: once, few, many, or a class if the clone is expanded.

>.|TRBV11-2|TRBD1|TRBJ1-1
TGTGCCAGCAGCCGCTGGACAGGAGTGAACACTGAAGCTTTCTTT
CASSRWTGVNTEAFF
>.|TRBV5-4|.|TRBJ1-1
TGTGCCAGCAGCTCTCAGGCGAACACTGAAGCTTTCTTT
CASSSQANTEAFF
>few|TRBV9|TRBD1|TRBJ1-2
TGTGCCAGCAGCCCTTTGGGACAGGGAGGGAATGGCTACACCTTC
CASSPLGQGGNGYTF
>.|TRBV5-1|TRBD2|TRBJ2-1
TGCGCCAGCAGCCGGACTAGCGGGGGGGCGAATGAGCAGTTCTTC
CASSRTSGGANEQFF
>few|TRBV10-3|.|TRBJ2-3
TGTGCCATCAGTGAGGGATTGGGAGATCCTAGCACAGATACGCAGTATTTT
CAISEGLGDPSTDTQYF
>.|TRBV5-1|.|TRBJ1-2
TGCGCCAGCAGCTTGGGAGATAAGGGGGGCTACACCTTC
CASSLGDKGGYTF
>few|TRBV5-4|TRBD2|TRBJ2-7
TGTGCCAGCAGCTTGACTAGCGGGAGGGGCTACGAGCAGTACTTC
CASSLTSGRGYEQYF
>few|TRBV5-4|TRBD1|TRBJ1-3
TGTGCCAGCAGCTGGACAGGGGCTTCGGGAAACACCATATATTTT
CASSWTGASGNTIYF
>few|TRBV28|TRBD2|TRBJ2-1
TGTGCCAGTCTAGCGGGAGACTCCTACAATGAGCAGTTCTTC
CASLAGDSYNEQFF
>.|TRBV6-5|TRBD1|TRBJ1-2
TGTGCCAGCAGTTACTGGCAGGGGGGTTCTGGCTACACCTTC
CASSYWQGGSGYTF
>.|TRBV7-3|TRBD1|TRBJ1-1
TGTGCCAGCAGCTTAAGGGGGGACAGGGCCTTGACTGAAGCTTTCTTT
CASSLRGDRALTEAFF
>.|TRBV2|TRBD2|TRBJ2-5
TGTGCCAGCAGTCGACTAGCGGGATGGCAAGAGACCCAGTACTTC
CASSRLAGWQETQYF
>.|TRBV2|TRBD1|TRBJ1-5
TGTGCCAGCAGTCCTATCGAGAAGGGGGCGCCCCAGCATTTT
CASSPIEKGAPQHF
>few|TRBV7-9|.|TRBJ2-7
TGTGCCAGCAGCTTAGGGGCAGGCTACGAGCAGTACTTC
CASSLGAGYEQYF
>once|TRBV25-1|.|TRBJ1-1
TGTGCCAGCAGTGCGAGGCTCGAAGCTTTCTTT
CASSARLEAFF
>.|TRBV5-4|.|TRBJ1-2
TGTGCCAGCAGCTGGGAGGGAAACTATGGCTACACCTTC
CASSWEGNYGYTF
>.|TRBV15|.|TRBJ2-1
TGTGCCACCAGCAGTCCGGGACAACCCTACAATGAGCAGTTCTTC
CATSSPGQPYNEQFF
>few|TRBV5-1|TRBD1|TRBJ2-2
TGCGCCAGCAGCTTGGCCGGAGACAGGGGGACCGGGGAGCTGTTTTTT
CASSLAGDRGTGELFF
>few|TRBV19|.|TRBJ2-1
TGTGCCAGTAGTCCCCTCCGGACAGACAATGAGCAGTTCTTC
CASSPLRTDNEQFF
>few|TRBV7-2|TRBD2|TRBJ2-3
TGTGCCAGCAGCCCCTGGACTAGCAACACAGATACGCAGTATTTT
CASSPWTSNTDTQYF
>.|TRBV9|.|TRBJ2-1
TGTGCCACCTCCGAGGGGGTCAGAGCCTCCTACAATGAGCAGTTCTTC
CATSEGVRASYNEQFF
>.|TRBV25-1|.|TRBJ1-2
TGTGCCAGCAGTGAAGTTCTAGGGGGAGATGGCTACACCTTC
CASSEVLGGDGYTF
>.|TRBV9|.|TRBJ1-1
TGTGCCAGCAGCGTAGATCCCTTGAACACTGAAGCTTTCTTT
CASSVDPLNTEAFF
>.|TRBV5-4|TRBD2|TRBJ2-3
TGTGCCAGCAGCATAGGACTAGCGGGAGGAACTTCAGATACGCAGTATTTT
CASSIGLAGGTSDTQYF
>.|TRBV7-3|TRBD1|TRBJ2-2
TGTGCCAGCAGCTTAAGGCCACCGGGACAGAGCATAAGTAAGAACACCGGGGAGCTGTTTTTT
CASSLRPPGQSISKNTGELFF
>.|TRBV7-2|TRBD2|TRBJ2-1
TGTGCCAGCGGACTAGCGGCCAATGAGCAGTTCTTC
CASGLAANEQFF
>few|TRBV11-1|TRBD2|TRBJ2-5
TGTGCCAGCAGCTTCGCTAGCGGGAGATCGAAGACCCAGTACTTC
CASSFASGRSKTQYF
>.|TRBV18|TRBD1|TRBJ2-3
TGTGCCAGCTCACCACCTGGACAGGGAACAGATACGCAGTATTTT
CASSPPGQGTDTQYF